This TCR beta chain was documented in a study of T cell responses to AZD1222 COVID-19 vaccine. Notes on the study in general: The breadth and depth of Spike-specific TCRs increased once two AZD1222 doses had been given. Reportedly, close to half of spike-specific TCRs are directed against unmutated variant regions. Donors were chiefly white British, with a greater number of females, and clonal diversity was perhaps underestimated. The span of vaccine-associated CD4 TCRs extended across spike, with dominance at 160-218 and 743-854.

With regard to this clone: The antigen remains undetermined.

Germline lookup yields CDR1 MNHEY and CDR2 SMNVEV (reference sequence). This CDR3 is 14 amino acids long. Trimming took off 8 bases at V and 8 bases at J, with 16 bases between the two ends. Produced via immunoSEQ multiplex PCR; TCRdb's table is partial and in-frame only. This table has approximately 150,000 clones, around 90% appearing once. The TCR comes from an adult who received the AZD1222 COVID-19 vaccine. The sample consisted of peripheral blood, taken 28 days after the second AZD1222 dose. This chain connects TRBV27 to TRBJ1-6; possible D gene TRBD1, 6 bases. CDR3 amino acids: CASGFGTQHSPLHF. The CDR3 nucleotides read TGTGCCAGCGGGTTTGGGACACAGCATTCACCCCTCCACTTT.